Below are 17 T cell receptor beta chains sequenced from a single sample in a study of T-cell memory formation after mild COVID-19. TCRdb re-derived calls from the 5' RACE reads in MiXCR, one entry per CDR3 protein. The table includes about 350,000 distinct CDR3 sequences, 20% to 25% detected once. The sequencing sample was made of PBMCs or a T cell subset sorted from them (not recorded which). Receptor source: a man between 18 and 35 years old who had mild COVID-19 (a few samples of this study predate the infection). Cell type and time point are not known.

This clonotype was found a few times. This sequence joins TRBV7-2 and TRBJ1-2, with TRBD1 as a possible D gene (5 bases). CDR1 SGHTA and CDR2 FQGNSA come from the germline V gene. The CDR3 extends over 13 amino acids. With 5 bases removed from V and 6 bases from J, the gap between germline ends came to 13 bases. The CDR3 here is CASSLTVGNGYTF. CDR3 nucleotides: TGTGCCAGCAGCCTGACAGTGGGGAATGGCTACACCTTC.

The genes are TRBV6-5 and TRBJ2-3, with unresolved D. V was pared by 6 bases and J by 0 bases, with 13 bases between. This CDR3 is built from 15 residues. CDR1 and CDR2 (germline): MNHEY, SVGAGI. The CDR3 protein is CASSRDRPSTDTQYF. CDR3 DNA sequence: TGTGCCAGCAGCCGTGACCGTCCGAGCACAGATACGCAGTATTTT.

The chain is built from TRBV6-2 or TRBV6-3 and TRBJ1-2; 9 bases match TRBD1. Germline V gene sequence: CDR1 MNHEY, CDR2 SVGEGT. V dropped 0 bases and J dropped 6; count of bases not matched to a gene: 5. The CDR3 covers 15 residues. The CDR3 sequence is CASSYSERTGDGYTF. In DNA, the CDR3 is TGTGCCAGCAGTTACTCGGAAAGGACAGGGGATGGCTACACCTTC.

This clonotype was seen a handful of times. The CDR3 loop reads CASSQGGAVGYTF. The CDR3 region has the DNA TGCGCCAGCAGCCAGGGTGGGGCGGTCGGCTACACCTTC. V and J are TRBV4-1 and TRBJ1-2, with a tentative D call TRBD1 (5 bases). Trimming shortened V by 3 bases and J by 8 bases, and 13 bases separated the two germline ends. The germline CDR1 and CDR2 sequences are MGHRA and YSYEKL. This CDR3 comprises 13 residues.

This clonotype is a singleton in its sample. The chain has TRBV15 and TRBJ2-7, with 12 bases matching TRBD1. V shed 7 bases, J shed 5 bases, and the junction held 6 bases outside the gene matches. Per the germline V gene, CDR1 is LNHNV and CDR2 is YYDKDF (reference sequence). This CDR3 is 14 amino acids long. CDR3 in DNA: TGTGCCACCACCCGGGACAGGGGGCTCCACGAGCAGTACTTC. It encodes CATTRDRGLHEQYF.

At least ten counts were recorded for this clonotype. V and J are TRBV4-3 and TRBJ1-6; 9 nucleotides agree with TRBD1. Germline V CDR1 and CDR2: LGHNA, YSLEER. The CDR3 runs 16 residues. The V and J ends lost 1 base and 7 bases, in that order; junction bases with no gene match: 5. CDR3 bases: TGCGCCAGCAGCCAAGCACAGGGGGCAGGGAATTCACCCCTCCACTTT. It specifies CASSQAQGAGNSPLHF.

CDR3 nucleotide sequence: TGCAGCGTTGAAGATCGCCAGGGGACCATGAACACTGAAGCTTTCTTT. As protein: CSVEDRQGTMNTEAFF. The V gene is TRBV29-1, the J gene TRBJ1-1, with D possibly being TRBD1 (6 bases). The germline V gene encodes CDR1 SQVTM and CDR2 ANQGSEA. Trimming cost V 0 bases and J 0 bases, with 14 bases left between them. The length of the CDR3 is 16 residues.

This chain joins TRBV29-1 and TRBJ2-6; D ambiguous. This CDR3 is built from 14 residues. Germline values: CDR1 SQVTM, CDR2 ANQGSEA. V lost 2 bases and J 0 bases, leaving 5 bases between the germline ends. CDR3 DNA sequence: TGCAGCGTTGAAACGAGCTCTGGGGCCAACGTCCTGACTTTC. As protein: CSVETSSGANVLTF.

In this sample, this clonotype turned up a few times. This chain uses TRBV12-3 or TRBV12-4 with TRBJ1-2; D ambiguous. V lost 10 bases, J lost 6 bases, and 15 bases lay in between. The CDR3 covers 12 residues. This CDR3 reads CATGPDRDGYTF. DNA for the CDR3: TGTGCCACGGGTCCGGACCGGGATGGCTACACCTTC.

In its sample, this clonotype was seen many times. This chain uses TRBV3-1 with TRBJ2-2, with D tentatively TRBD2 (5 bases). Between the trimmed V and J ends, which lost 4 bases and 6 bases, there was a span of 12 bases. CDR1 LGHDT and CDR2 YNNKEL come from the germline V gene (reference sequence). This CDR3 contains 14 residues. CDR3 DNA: TGTGCCAGCAGCCCGAGGGTTCTCTCCGGGGAGCTGTTTTTT. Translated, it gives CASSPRVLSGELFF.

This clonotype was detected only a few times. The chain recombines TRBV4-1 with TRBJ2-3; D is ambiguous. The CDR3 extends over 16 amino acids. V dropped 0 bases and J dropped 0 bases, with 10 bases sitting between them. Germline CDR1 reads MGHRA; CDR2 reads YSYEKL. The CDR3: CASSQDWIPSTDTQYF. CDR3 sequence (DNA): TGCGCCAGCAGCCAAGATTGGATTCCTAGCACAGATACGCAGTATTTT.

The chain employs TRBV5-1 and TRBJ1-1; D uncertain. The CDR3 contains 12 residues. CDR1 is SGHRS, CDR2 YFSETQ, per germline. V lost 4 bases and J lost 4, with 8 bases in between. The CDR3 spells CASSQGRTEAFF. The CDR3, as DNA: TGCGCCAGCAGCCAAGGGCGCACTGAAGCTTTCTTT.

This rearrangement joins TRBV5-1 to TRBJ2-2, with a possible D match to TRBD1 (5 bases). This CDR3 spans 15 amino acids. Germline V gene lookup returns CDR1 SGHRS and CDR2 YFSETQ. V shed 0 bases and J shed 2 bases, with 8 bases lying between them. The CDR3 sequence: CASSLARANTGELFF. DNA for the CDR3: TGCGCCAGCAGCTTGGCCAGGGCAAACACCGGGGAGCTGTTTTTT.

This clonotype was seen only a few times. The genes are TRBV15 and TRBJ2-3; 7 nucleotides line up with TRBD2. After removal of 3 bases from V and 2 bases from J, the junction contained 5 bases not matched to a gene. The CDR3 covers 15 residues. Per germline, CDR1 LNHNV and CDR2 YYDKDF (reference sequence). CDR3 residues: CATSSSAGLTDTQYF. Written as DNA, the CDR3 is TGTGCCACCAGCAGCTCAGCGGGGCTCACAGATACGCAGTATTTT.

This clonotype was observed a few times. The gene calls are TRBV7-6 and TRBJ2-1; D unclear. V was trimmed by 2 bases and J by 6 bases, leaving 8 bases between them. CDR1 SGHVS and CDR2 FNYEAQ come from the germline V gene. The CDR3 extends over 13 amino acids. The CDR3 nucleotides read TGTGCCAGCAGCTTATTTGGCTCCAATGAGCAGTTCTTC. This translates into CASSLFGSNEQFF. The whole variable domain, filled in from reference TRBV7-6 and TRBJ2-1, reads GAGVSQSPRYKVTKRGQDVALRCDPISGHVSLYWYRQALGQGPEFLTYFNYEAQQDKSGLPNDRFSAERPEGSISTLTIQRTEQRDSAMYRCASSLFGSNEQFFGPGTRLTVL.

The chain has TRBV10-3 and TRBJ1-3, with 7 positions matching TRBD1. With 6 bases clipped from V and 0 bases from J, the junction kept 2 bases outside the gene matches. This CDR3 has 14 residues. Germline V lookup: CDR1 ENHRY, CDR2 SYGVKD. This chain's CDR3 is CAIRGDSSGNTIYF. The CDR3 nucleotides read TGTGCCATCAGGGGGGACAGCTCTGGAAACACCATATATTTT.

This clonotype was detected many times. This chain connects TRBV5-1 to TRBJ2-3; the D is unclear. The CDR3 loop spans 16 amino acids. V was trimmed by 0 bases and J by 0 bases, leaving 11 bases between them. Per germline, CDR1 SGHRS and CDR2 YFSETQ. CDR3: CASSLGGMTSTDTQYF. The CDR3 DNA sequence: TGCGCCAGCAGCTTGGGGGGAATGACTAGCACAGATACGCAGTATTTT.